Below, 29 T cell receptor beta chains from the same sample are listed, as sequenced in a study of blood T cell repertoires in COVID-19 (dated by TCRdb to 2020 to 2022). The library came from the immunoSEQ multiplex PCR assay. TCRdb took this table from immuneACCESS and kept in-frame rearrangements with V and J called. Such tables lack part of the clones; where checked against another copy, unresolved V genes explain under half of the gap, and the rest is unexplained. Counted in this sample were fewer than 250,000 clones; nearly 85% of them appeared once. The top ten clones comprise 5.5% of the sample. Sequenced material: peripheral blood. These receptor sequences come from a human donor in a cohort sampled during active COVID-19.

The chain carries TRBV27 and TRBJ2-7; 8 nucleotides agree with TRBD1. Germline-derived CDR1 and CDR2 are MNHEY and SMNVEV (reference sequence). This CDR3 contains 15 residues. V lost 3 bases to trimming and J lost 3 bases; unmatched junction nucleotides: 7. The CDR3 nucleotides are TGTGCCAGCAGTTTCTCCCCCGGACAGGGCTACGAGCAGTACTTC. Its protein is CASSFSPGQGYEQYF.

The sample holds one count of this clone. This chain joins TRBV5-1 and TRBJ2-7; D remains unclear. Trimming pared 3 bases from V and 0 bases from J, leaving 13 bases between. The CDR3 runs to 15 residues. From germline, CDR1 is SGHRS and CDR2 YFSETQ. DNA for the CDR3: TGCGCCAGCAGCTCCGTTTGGTCTAGCTCCTACGAGCAGTACTTC. Translation: CASSSVWSSSYEQYF.

This chain uses TRBV2 with TRBJ2-5; D ambiguous. Trimming stripped 6 bases from V and 1 base from J, with 15 bases between. This CDR3 is built from 15 residues. Germline V lookup: CDR1 SNHLY, CDR2 FYNNEI. The CDR3 nucleotides read TGTGCCAGCAGGGGTGAAGTCAAGCGCCAAGAGACCCAGTACTTC. Translation gives CASRGEVKRQETQYF. Full variable domain (rest looked up from reference TRBV2 and TRBJ2-5): EPEVTQTPSHQVTQMGQEVILRCVPISNHLYFYWYRQILGQKVEFLVSFYNNEISEKSEIFDDQFSVERPDGSNFTLKIRSTKLEDSAMYFCASRGEVKRQETQYFGPGTRLLVL.

This clone was seen a handful of times. The CDR3 nucleotides read TGTGCCAGCAGTCCCCTGTCGGGGACTGGAAAACTGTTTTTT. Protein sequence: CASSPLSGTGKLFF. The rearrangement links TRBV27 to TRBJ1-4; TRBD1 is a possible D gene (5 bases). Germline V gene lookup returns CDR1 MNHEY and CDR2 SMNVEV (reference sequence). The germline V and J ends were trimmed by 5 bases and 10 bases, with 17 bases remaining between them. The CDR3 loop spans 14 amino acids.

DNA for the CDR3: TGTGCCACCAGTGATTTTCGCCCCCGGGGAGTAGCGGGGGAGGCAGATACGCAGTATTTT. It translates to CATSDFRPRGVAGEADTQYF. V gene TRBV24-1 combines with J gene TRBJ2-3, with 9 positions matching TRBD2. The CDR3 length is 20 residues. J gave up 4 bases and V 1 base, and 17 bases lay outside the gene matches. Germline loops: CDR1 KGHDR, CDR2 SFDVKD.

The table lists this clone with many counts. V is TRBV29-1 and J is TRBJ1-1, with 7 bases identical to TRBD1. Germline V gives CDR1 SQVTM, CDR2 ANQGSEA. V was clipped by 6 bases and J by 3 bases; unmatched bases: 7. The length of the CDR3 is 13 residues. The CDR3 spells CSVRTGWDTEAFF. In DNA form, the CDR3 reads TGCAGCGTCAGGACAGGATGGGACACTGAAGCTTTCTTT.

This chain joins TRBV29-1 and TRBJ1-2, with TRBD1 identical over 7 bases. The CDR3 runs to 13 residues. J lost 4 bases, V lost 6 bases, and 8 bases had no gene match. Germline V gene lookup returns CDR1 SQVTM and CDR2 ANQGSEA. DNA for the CDR3: TGCAGCGTCACGACAGGGAATGGCTATGGCTACACCTTC. Translating gives CSVTTGNGYGYTF.

This rearrangement joins TRBV5-5 to TRBJ1-1, with D maybe TRBD1 (5 bases). This CDR3 comprises 16 residues. V was clipped by 0 bases and J by 8 bases, with 20 bases between them. Looked up from germline, CDR1 is SGHKS and CDR2 is YYEKEE (reference sequence). CDR3 protein: CASSLVQGTQYDEAFF. As DNA, the CDR3 is TGTGCCAGCAGCTTGGTCCAGGGTACCCAATATGACGAAGCTTTCTTT.

V is TRBV9 and J is TRBJ1-1; 7 bases match TRBD1. V trimming: 0 bases; J trimming: 0 bases; junction bases outside the gene matches: 5. This CDR3 region has 16 residues. CDR1 is SGDLS and CDR2 is YYNGEE in the germline V gene. CDR3 coding DNA: TGTGCCAGCAGCGTAGGGGGGGACAGTTTGAACACTGAAGCTTTCTTT. As protein: CASSVGGDSLNTEAFF. Full variable domain (rest looked up from reference TRBV9 and TRBJ1-1): DSGVTQTPKHLITATGQRVTLRCSPRSGDLSVYWYQQSLDQGLQFLIQYYNGEERAKGNILERFSAQQFPDLHSELNLSSLELGDSALYFCASSVGGDSLNTEAFFGQGTRLTVV.

A note on this clone: The sample contains more than one DNA sequence encoding this CDR3. The chain links TRBV11-2 to TRBJ2-7; the D gene is possibly TRBD2 (5 bases). V lost 3 bases to trimming and J lost 7 bases, with 13 bases between them. The CDR3 extends over 13 amino acids. CDR1 is SGHAT and CDR2 is FQNNGV in the germline V gene. This CDR3 reads CASSLVLAGEQYF. CDR3 nucleotide sequence: TGTGCCAGCAGCTTGGTCCTAGCAGGAGAGCAGTACTTC. Full variable domain (missing parts from reference TRBV11-2 and TRBJ2-7): EAGVAQSPRYKIIEKRQSVAFWCNPISGHATLYWYQQILGQGPKLLIQFQNNGVVDDSQLPKDRFSAERLKGVDSTLKIQPAKLEDSAVYLCASSLVLAGEQYFGPGTRLTVT.

The V gene is TRBV5-1, the J gene TRBJ2-1; 7 bases map to TRBD1. Germline V lookup: CDR1 SGHRS, CDR2 YFSETQ. The J segment lost 4 bases and the V segment lost 0 bases, leaving 10 bases of the junction unmatched. This CDR3 spans 17 amino acids. The CDR3 sequence is CASSLVVRDSRYNEQFF. The CDR3 nucleotides are TGCGCCAGCAGCTTGGTTGTTAGGGACAGCAGATACAATGAGCAGTTCTTC.

This sequence joins TRBV2 and TRBJ1-4; 9 bases match TRBD1. Germline CDR1 is SNHLY and CDR2 is FYNNEI. The J segment lost 5 bases and the V segment lost 7 bases, leaving 5 bases of the junction unmatched. CDR3 length equals 14 residues. CDR3 loop: CASTGDRVNEKLFF. The CDR3 DNA reads as TGTGCCAGCACTGGGGACAGGGTAAATGAAAAACTGTTTTTT. The variable domain in full, completed from reference TRBV2 and TRBJ1-4, reads EPEVTQTPSHQVTQMGQEVILRCVPISNHLYFYWYRQILGQKVEFLVSFYNNEISEKSEIFDDQFSVERPDGSNFTLKIRSTKLEDSAMYFCASTGDRVNEKLFFGSGTQLSVL.

With respect to this clone: The junction departs from the called germline gene at one end, perhaps through a read error. V is TRBV5-6 and J is TRBJ2-7, with TRBD1 matching over 9 bases. This CDR3 spans 14 amino acids. Germline V CDR1 and CDR2: SGHDT, YYEEEE. The CDR3, as DNA: TGTGCCAGCAGCTTGGCCGGGACAGGGAACCTTAAGGACTTC. It specifies CASSLAGTGNLKDF.

The chain carries TRBV30 and TRBJ1-4; 9 positions match TRBD1. The CDR3 totals 14 residues. V was pared by 2 bases and J by 10 bases, with 8 bases of the junction left unmatched. Germline V gene data show CDR1 as GTSNPN and CDR2 as SVGIG (reference sequence). The CDR3, as DNA: TGTGCCTGGAGTATCGGGACAGGGAGCGGAAAACTGTTTTTT. It yields the protein CAWSIGTGSGKLFF.

This chain connects TRBV7-2 to TRBJ2-5; a weak D match, TRBD1 (8 bases). From germline, CDR1 is SGHTA and CDR2 FQGNSA. The CDR3 length is 19 residues. Trimming took 3 bases from V and 7 from J, leaving 30 bases between them. The CDR3 bases are TGTGCCAGCAGCTTCCCCTCCGGGGGGACAGGTCCACGTCGGGGGACCCAGTACTTC. Its protein is CASSFPSGGTGPRRGTQYF.

This clone is a singleton in its sample. V is TRBV15 and J is TRBJ2-2, with 11 bases identical to TRBD2. Germline lookup yields CDR1 LNHNV and CDR2 YYDKDF (reference sequence). The V gene end was trimmed by 6 bases and the J gene end by 2 bases; junction bases not matched to a gene: 5. The CDR3 has 16 residues. The DNA for the CDR3 is TGTGCCACCAGAACTAGCGGGGGTCTAAACACCGGGGAGCTGTTTTTT. It is translated as CATRTSGGLNTGELFF. The full variable domain, with the rest looked up from reference TRBV15 and TRBJ2-2, is DAMVIQNPRYQVTQFGKPVTLSCSQTLNHNVMYWYQQKSSQAPKLLFHYYDKDFNNEADTPDNFQSRRPNTSFCFLDIRSPGLGDTAMYLCATRTSGGLNTGELFFGEGSRLTVL.

The chain couples TRBV5-1 to TRBJ2-2, with D possibly being TRBD2 (7 bases). V was trimmed by 7 bases and J by 3 bases, leaving 19 bases between them. CDR3 size: 16 residues. The germline gives CDR1 SGHRS, CDR2 YFSETQ. In DNA form, the CDR3 reads TGCGCCAGCTTCCCCCGGGGGGCGTCGGACACCGGGGAGCTGTTTTTT. Translation: CASFPRGASDTGELFF.

CDR3 DNA: TGCAGTGCTGTATTTCTACGCGAGCAGTACTTC. Amino acid sequence: CSAVFLREQYF. The J gene is TRBJ2-7, the V gene TRBV20-1; unclear D gene. This CDR3 contains 11 residues. Per germline, CDR1 DFQATT and CDR2 SNEGSKA (reference sequence). V was cut by 5 bases and J by 6 bases, with 11 bases left in between.

The CDR3 DNA is TGTGCCAGCATCCGGTTGGCAGGCCGCAACGTCCTGACTTTC. Translated: CASIRLAGRNVLTF. The J gene is TRBJ2-6, the V gene TRBV2; D is ambiguous. Trimming took 7 bases from V and 9 from J, leaving 16 bases between them. Germline assignment: CDR1 SNHLY and CDR2 FYNNEI. The CDR3 contains 14 residues.

The chain joins TRBV11-2 to TRBJ1-5; no clear D gene. In germline, CDR1 is SGHAT, CDR2 FQNNGV. Trimming took 0 bases from V and 2 from J, leaving 5 bases between them. The CDR3 is 14 residues long. The CDR3 bases are TGTGCCAGCAGCTTAGAGAGGGGCAATCAGCCCCAGCATTTT. Protein: CASSLERGNQPQHF.

This clone was detected once. CDR3 bases: TGTGCCAGCAGTGAACGGGGAGCTGCAACTAATGAAAAACTGTTTTTT. Translating it yields CASSERGAATNEKLFF. The chain carries TRBV6-1 and TRBJ1-4, with no clear D. Trimming cost V 2 bases and J 0 bases, with 10 bases left between them. CDR3 size: 16 residues. Germline loops: CDR1 MNHNS, CDR2 SASEGT.

The J gene is TRBJ1-2, the V gene TRBV6-6, with TRBD1 matching 9 bases. The CDR3 has 15 amino acids. CDR1 and CDR2 from the germline V gene are MNHNY and SVGAGI (reference sequence). The V and J ends lost 4 bases and 3 bases, in that order; junction bases with no gene match: 6. In DNA, the CDR3 is TGTGCCAGCAGTTCACCCCGGGACAGGGACTATGGCTACACCTTC. It is translated as CASSSPRDRDYGYTF.

The rearrangement links TRBV7-2 to TRBJ1-3; tentative D call: TRBD1 (5 bases). Germline V gives CDR1 SGHTA, CDR2 FQGNSA. The length of the CDR3 is 16 residues. V was pared by 2 bases and J by 2 bases, with 13 bases between. CDR3 in amino acids: CASSLTRGLTGNTIYF. CDR3 nucleotide sequence: TGTGCCAGCAGCTTAACCCGGGGACTGACTGGAAACACCATATATTTT.

The CDR3 DNA sequence: TGTGCCAGCAGCAAATTGGGGCAGGTTGACGAGCAGTACTTC. Translation gives CASSKLGQVDEQYF. The chain uses TRBV28 and TRBJ2-7; D is perhaps TRBD1 (5 bases). CDR1 and CDR2 (germline): MDHEN, SYDVKM. The CDR3 has 14 amino acids. Trimming shortened V by 6 bases and J by 5 bases, and 17 bases separated the two germline ends.

The chain carries TRBV6-5 and TRBJ1-1; 8 positions match TRBD1. The CDR3 extends over 12 amino acids. After removal of 6 bases from V and 4 bases from J, the junction contained 1 base not matched to a gene. Germline V gene lookup returns CDR1 MNHEY and CDR2 SVGAGI. The DNA for the CDR3 is TGTGCCAGCAGAACAGGGGGCACTGAAGCTTTCTTT. Protein sequence: CASRTGGTEAFF.

The gene calls are TRBV3-1 (or the pseudogene TRBV3-2) and TRBJ2-4, with 12 bases matching TRBD1. Germline V lookup: CDR1 LGHDT, CDR2 YNNKEL (reference sequence). This CDR3 is built from 18 residues. The V segment lost 1 base and the J segment 3 bases; nucleotides outside the gene matches: 7. The CDR3 nucleotides read TGTGCCAGCAGCCAAGTTGGGACAGGGGGCGCCGGCAAAAACATTCAGTACTTC. Translation: CASSQVGTGGAGKNIQYF.

The V gene is TRBV5-1, the J gene TRBJ2-7; 12 nucleotides align to TRBD2. The trim removed 0 bases at V and 4 bases at J, leaving 8 bases unmatched. CDR1 is SGHRS, CDR2 YFSETQ, per germline. The CDR3 totals 17 residues. The CDR3 DNA sequence: TGCGCCAGCAGCTTGGGCGGAGGACTAGCGGGAAAATACGAGCAGTACTTC. Encoded protein: CASSLGGGLAGKYEQYF.

The chain has TRBV29-1 and TRBJ2-7, with 12 bases identical to TRBD1. With V trimmed by 3 bases and J by 7 bases, 4 bases remained unmatched. The CDR3 is made up of 13 amino acids. Germline V gives CDR1 SQVTM, CDR2 ANQGSEA. The DNA for the CDR3 is TGCAGCGTTGACGGGACAGGGGGCGAGGAGCAGTACTTC. Translated, it gives CSVDGTGGEEQYF.

This chain uses TRBV15 with TRBJ2-7; perhaps TRBD1 as D (7 bases). Trimming removed 6 bases at V and 3 bases at J, with 12 bases between. The CDR3 contains 13 residues. Germline CDR1 and CDR2: LNHNV and YYDKDF (reference sequence). The CDR3 loop is CATRQGGGYEQYF. Here the CDR3 DNA reads TGTGCCACCAGGCAGGGGGGTGGCTACGAGCAGTACTTC.